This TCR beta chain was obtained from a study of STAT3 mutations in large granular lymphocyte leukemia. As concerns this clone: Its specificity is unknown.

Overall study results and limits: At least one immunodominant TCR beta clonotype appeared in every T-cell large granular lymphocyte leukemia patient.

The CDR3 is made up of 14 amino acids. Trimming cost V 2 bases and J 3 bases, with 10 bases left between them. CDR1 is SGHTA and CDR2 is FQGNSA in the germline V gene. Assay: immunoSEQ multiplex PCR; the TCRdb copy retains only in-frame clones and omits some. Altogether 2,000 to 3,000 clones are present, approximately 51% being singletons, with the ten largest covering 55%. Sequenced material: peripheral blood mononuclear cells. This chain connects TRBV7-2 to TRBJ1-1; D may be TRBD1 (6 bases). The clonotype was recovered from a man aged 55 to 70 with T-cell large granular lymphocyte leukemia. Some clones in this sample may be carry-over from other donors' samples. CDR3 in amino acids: CASSLRRGDTEAFF. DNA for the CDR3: TGTGCCAGCAGCTTAAGGAGGGGGGACACTGAAGCTTTCTTT.